The T cell receptor beta chain under discussion was sequenced for a study of blood T cell repertoires in COVID-19 (dated by TCRdb to 2018 to 2021). With regard to the full study: Collaborator samples came from the United States, Italy and Spain and covered acute and convalescent phases of COVID-19. The samples were drawn from the first 160 participants of the ongoing ImmuneRACE study and from 1,254 subjects provided by 6 global collaborators. A de-identified subject ID, COVID-19 status, age in years and sex were almost always included in the sample metadata. The prospective study material was composed of cDNA or gDNA derived from T cells, B-cell-depleted T cells, or PBMCs. The repertoires were released in a freely available public database intended as a resource for research on the immune response to SARS-CoV-2. Subjects who had been exposed to COVID-19, were actively infected with it, or had recovered from it provided the deeply sampled blood TCRbeta repertoires that made up the dataset. Where available, HLA class I and class II types were taken from metadata supplied by the sample provider and were not determined by assay-based typing. Paper-wide results and their limitations: How much clinical and demographic metadata was included differed by source and by participant, and the metadata was provided uncurated.

The collaborating institutions used their own protocols to collect whole blood in K2EDTA tubes. For TCRbeta analysis, collaborators shipped samples as frozen whole blood, isolated PBMCs, or DNA extracted from either of those sample types. About this clone: Its antigen remains undetermined. Within one base of it there is no much larger clone, and no base qualities were kept.

The immunoSEQ Assay, a bias-controlled multiplex PCR, was used to amplify TCRbeta CDR3 regions from genomic DNA. Regarding the original processing steps: The number of nucleated cells in each sample was estimated from the amplification of reference gene primers within the assay. To quantify the absolute abundance of each unique TCRbeta CDR3 rearrangement, sequence reads were collapsed and filtered. For each sample, productive Simpson clonality was calculated as the square root of Simpson's diversity index across productive rearrangements. TCRdb retrieved this table from immuneACCESS and kept in-frame rearrangements only. Not all clones are present; in checked studies, unresolved V genes account for under half, and no reason is known for the remainder. The V and J calls and clone size were taken over from that table, and D and trimming were inferred from the DNA. The sample yields under 130,000 clones; approximately 84% were counted once. Approximately 13% of the sample is in the top ten clones.

The germline V gene (reference sequence) specifies MNHNY as CDR1 and SVGAGI as CDR2. V drops 5 bases and J drops 6 bases, leaving 10 bases in between. Spanning cysteine to phenylalanine, the CDR3 consists of 12 amino acids. Only CDR3 DNA is held: 36 bases, read in frame from base 1. Specimen: peripheral blood. The V and J segments used are TRBV6-6 and TRBJ1-2; matching of 5 bases hints at TRBD1 as the D gene. This TCR was sampled from a human donor in a cohort sampled during active or convalescent COVID-19. The encoded CDR3 is CASSANRNGYTF. The nucleotide sequence reads TGTGCCAGCAGTGCCAACAGGAATGGCTACACCTTC.